This is a list of T cell receptor beta chains from one sample in a study of identical twins. Each CDR3 protein is one row after TCRdb ran MiXCR on the 5' RACE reads. Of 420,000 or so distinct CDR3 sequences listed, under 20% are singletons. Sequencing was carried out using naive T cells sorted from blood. The source of these receptors is a man aged 45-60 years in good health. Both conserved end residues are part of each CDR3. The order of the fields is clone size, V gene, D gene, CDR3 length, J gene, CDR3 protein, CDR3 DNA. The D gene is left open where the match is weak. For some rows the clone size is stated as once, few or many, or as a class when expanded; others skip it.

abundance: few; v_gene: TRBV5-1; d_gene: NA; len: 14; j_gene: TRBJ2-1; CDR3aa: CASSLVYANNEQFF; CDR3nt: TGCGCCAGCAGCTTGGTCTACGCTAACAATGAGCAGTTCTTC
abundance: NA; v_gene: TRBV20-1; d_gene: NA; len: 13; j_gene: TRBJ1-2; CDR3aa: CSAKQGSNYGYTF; CDR3nt: TGCAGTGCTAAACAGGGCTCAAACTATGGCTACACCTTC
abundance: many; v_gene: TRBV5-6; d_gene: NA; len: 17; j_gene: TRBJ2-3; CDR3aa: CASSFQLRTTFTDTQYF; CDR3nt: TGTGCCAGCAGCTTCCAGTTGAGGACTACCTTCACAGATACGCAGTATTTT
abundance: NA; v_gene: TRBV18; d_gene: NA; len: 16; j_gene: TRBJ2-7; CDR3aa: CASSLISGPLNYEQYF; CDR3nt: TGTGCCAGCTCACTGATTTCAGGGCCTCTGAACTACGAGCAGTACTTC
abundance: many; v_gene: TRBV12-3/TRBV12-4; d_gene: NA; len: 15; j_gene: TRBJ1-5; CDR3aa: CASSLGGSWNQPQHF; CDR3nt: TGTGCCAGCAGTTTAGGAGGGAGTTGGAATCAGCCCCAGCATTTT
abundance: few; v_gene: TRBV14; d_gene: TRBD2; len: 16; j_gene: TRBJ2-1; CDR3aa: CASSQVVAGSKYEQFF; CDR3nt: TGTGCCAGCAGCCAAGTAGTAGCGGGGAGTAAGTATGAGCAGTTCTTC
abundance: many; v_gene: TRBV29-1; d_gene: NA; len: 14; j_gene: TRBJ2-2; CDR3aa: CSVETEPNTGELFF; CDR3nt: TGCAGCGTTGAGACAGAACCTAACACCGGGGAGCTGTTTTTT
abundance: NA; v_gene: TRBV19; d_gene: TRBD2; len: 15; j_gene: TRBJ2-1; CDR3aa: CASSASGTALNEQFF; CDR3nt: TGTGCCAGTAGCGCTAGCGGAACCGCCCTCAATGAGCAGTTCTTC
abundance: few; v_gene: TRBV11-2; d_gene: NA; len: 14; j_gene: TRBJ2-1; CDR3aa: CASSVWGDYNEQFF; CDR3nt: TGTGCCAGCAGCGTGTGGGGGGACTACAATGAGCAGTTCTTC
abundance: NA; v_gene: TRBV5-1; d_gene: NA; len: 15; j_gene: TRBJ2-7; CDR3aa: CASSLRSGANYEQYF; CDR3nt: TGCGCCAGCAGCTTGCGATCGGGAGCGAACTACGAGCAGTACTTC
abundance: NA; v_gene: TRBV14; d_gene: NA; len: 15; j_gene: TRBJ2-5; CDR3aa: CASSQALGRQETQYF; CDR3nt: TGTGCCAGCAGCCAAGCGCTGGGGAGACAAGAGACCCAGTACTTC
abundance: many; v_gene: TRBV11-1; d_gene: NA; len: 18; j_gene: TRBJ2-1; CDR3aa: CASSSGSPPKSSYNEQFF; CDR3nt: TGTGCCAGCAGCTCTGGGTCCCCCCCCAAGAGCTCCTACAATGAGCAGTTCTTC
abundance: many; v_gene: TRBV9; d_gene: TRBD2; len: 14; j_gene: TRBJ2-1; CDR3aa: CASSASGEYNEQFF; CDR3nt: TGTGCCAGCAGCGCTAGCGGGGAGTACAATGAGCAGTTCTTC
abundance: NA; v_gene: TRBV7-9; d_gene: NA; len: 12; j_gene: TRBJ2-1; CDR3aa: CASRSTITEQFF; CDR3nt: TGTGCCAGTCGATCGACCATAACTGAGCAGTTCTTC
abundance: many; v_gene: TRBV20-1; d_gene: NA; len: 13; j_gene: TRBJ1-2; CDR3aa: CSARGATDYGYTF; CDR3nt: TGCAGTGCTAGAGGGGCGACGGACTATGGCTACACCTTC
abundance: NA; v_gene: TRBV20-1; d_gene: TRBD1; len: 12; j_gene: TRBJ2-1; CDR3aa: CSADRQGGEQFF; CDR3nt: TGCAGTGCCGACCGACAGGGCGGGGAGCAGTTCTTC
abundance: NA; v_gene: TRBV4-3; d_gene: NA; len: 15; j_gene: TRBJ1-2; CDR3aa: CASSQEVKTNYGYTF; CDR3nt: TGCGCCAGCAGCCAAGAAGTGAAGACTAACTATGGCTACACCTTC
abundance: many; v_gene: TRBV7-2; d_gene: NA; len: 13; j_gene: TRBJ2-2; CDR3aa: CASSLVGARELFF; CDR3nt: TGTGCCAGCAGCTTGGTAGGGGCGAGGGAGCTGTTTTTT
abundance: many; v_gene: TRBV12-3/TRBV12-4; d_gene: TRBD2; len: 15; j_gene: TRBJ2-1; CDR3aa: CASSILAGSYNEQFF; CDR3nt: TGTGCCAGCAGCATACTAGCGGGGTCCTACAATGAGCAGTTCTTC
abundance: many; v_gene: TRBV7-6; d_gene: TRBD2; len: 14; j_gene: TRBJ2-7; CDR3aa: CASSLAGSGGEQYF; CDR3nt: TGTGCCAGCAGCTTAGCGGGTAGCGGGGGGGAGCAGTACTTC
abundance: NA; v_gene: TRBV2; d_gene: NA; len: 14; j_gene: TRBJ2-1; CDR3aa: CASSEGSPYNEQFF; CDR3nt: TGTGCCAGCAGTGAAGGATCCCCCTACAATGAGCAGTTCTTC
abundance: NA; v_gene: TRBV6-2/TRBV6-3; d_gene: NA; len: 16; j_gene: TRBJ2-1; CDR3aa: CASSYNVRTGNAEQFF; CDR3nt: TGTGCCAGCAGTTACAACGTCAGAACAGGGAATGCTGAGCAGTTCTTC
abundance: few; v_gene: TRBV7-2; d_gene: NA; len: 16; j_gene: TRBJ2-1; CDR3aa: CASSLVRSLQYNEQFF; CDR3nt: TGTGCCAGCAGCTTAGTTCGCTCTCTCCAGTACAATGAGCAGTTCTTC
abundance: many; v_gene: TRBV5-5; d_gene: NA; len: 15; j_gene: TRBJ2-6; CDR3aa: CASSPEGSGANVLTF; CDR3nt: TGTGCCAGCAGCCCCGAGGGGTCTGGGGCCAACGTCCTGACTTTC
abundance: few; v_gene: TRBV5-1; d_gene: NA; len: 12; j_gene: TRBJ2-1; CDR3aa: CASSLPENEQFF; CDR3nt: TGCGCCAGCAGCTTGCCCGAGAATGAGCAGTTCTTC
abundance: NA; v_gene: TRBV6-2/TRBV6-3; d_gene: TRBD2; len: 17; j_gene: TRBJ2-1; CDR3aa: CASRPAPGLAGEGEQFF; CDR3nt: TGTGCCAGCAGACCGGCTCCGGGACTAGCGGGAGAAGGTGAGCAGTTCTTC
abundance: many; v_gene: TRBV20-1; d_gene: TRBD2; len: 14; j_gene: TRBJ2-5; CDR3aa: CSAATSGRVETQYF; CDR3nt: TGCAGTGCGGCCACTAGCGGGAGAGTAGAGACCCAGTACTTC
abundance: NA; v_gene: TRBV18; d_gene: TRBD1; len: 14; j_gene: TRBJ1-1; CDR3aa: CASSRQGRDTEAFF; CDR3nt: TGTGCCAGCTCAAGACAGGGGCGAGACACTGAAGCTTTCTTT
abundance: NA; v_gene: TRBV6-5; d_gene: NA; len: 12; j_gene: TRBJ2-3; CDR3aa: CASRGTSHTQYF; CDR3nt: TGTGCCAGCAGAGGAACTAGTCACACGCAGTATTTT
abundance: NA; v_gene: TRBV7-9; d_gene: TRBD2; len: 15; j_gene: TRBJ2-5; CDR3aa: CASSLVVAGEETQYF; CDR3nt: TGTGCCAGCAGCTTAGTAGTAGCGGGGGAAGAGACCCAGTACTTC
abundance: NA; v_gene: TRBV10-3; d_gene: TRBD1; len: 13; j_gene: TRBJ2-7; CDR3aa: CATERTGGGEQYF; CDR3nt: TGTGCCACCGAGAGGACAGGGGGCGGCGAGCAGTACTTC
abundance: few; v_gene: TRBV7-9; d_gene: TRBD1; len: 13; j_gene: TRBJ2-1; CDR3aa: CASSGQGTDEQFF; CDR3nt: TGTGCCAGCAGCGGACAGGGGACCGATGAGCAGTTCTTC
abundance: NA; v_gene: TRBV29-1; d_gene: TRBD2; len: 14; j_gene: TRBJ2-1; CDR3aa: CSVGSSGTYNEQLF; CDR3nt: TGCAGCGTTGGAAGTAGCGGGACATACAATGAGCAGCTCTTC
abundance: once; v_gene: TRBV7-9; d_gene: TRBD1; len: 16; j_gene: TRBJ2-7; CDR3aa: CASSPNLGTGTGEQYF; CDR3nt: TGTGCCAGCAGCCCTAACCTGGGAACCGGGACAGGGGAGCAGTACTTC
abundance: NA; v_gene: TRBV12-3/TRBV12-4; d_gene: NA; len: 12; j_gene: TRBJ2-1; CDR3aa: CASSFSRLEQFF; CDR3nt: TGTGCCAGCAGTTTTAGCCGCCTAGAGCAGTTCTTC
abundance: few; v_gene: TRBV29-1; d_gene: NA; len: 11; j_gene: TRBJ2-3; CDR3aa: CSASFTDTQYF; CDR3nt: TGCAGCGCTAGCTTTACAGATACGCAGTATTTT